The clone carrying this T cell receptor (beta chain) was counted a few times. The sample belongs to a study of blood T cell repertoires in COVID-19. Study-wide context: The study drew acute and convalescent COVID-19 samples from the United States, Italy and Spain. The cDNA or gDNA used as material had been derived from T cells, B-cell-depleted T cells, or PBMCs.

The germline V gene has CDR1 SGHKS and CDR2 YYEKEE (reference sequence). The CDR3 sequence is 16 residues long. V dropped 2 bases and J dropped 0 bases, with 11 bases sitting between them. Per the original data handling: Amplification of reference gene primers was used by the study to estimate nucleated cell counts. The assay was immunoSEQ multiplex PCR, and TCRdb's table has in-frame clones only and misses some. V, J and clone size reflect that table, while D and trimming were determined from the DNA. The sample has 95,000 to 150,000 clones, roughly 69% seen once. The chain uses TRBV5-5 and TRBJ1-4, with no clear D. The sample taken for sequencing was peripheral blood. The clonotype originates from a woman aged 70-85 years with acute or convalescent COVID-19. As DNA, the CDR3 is TGTGCCAGCAGCTTTATTGGCGGGGCAACTAATGAAAAACTGTTTTTT. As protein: CASSFIGGATNEKLFF.